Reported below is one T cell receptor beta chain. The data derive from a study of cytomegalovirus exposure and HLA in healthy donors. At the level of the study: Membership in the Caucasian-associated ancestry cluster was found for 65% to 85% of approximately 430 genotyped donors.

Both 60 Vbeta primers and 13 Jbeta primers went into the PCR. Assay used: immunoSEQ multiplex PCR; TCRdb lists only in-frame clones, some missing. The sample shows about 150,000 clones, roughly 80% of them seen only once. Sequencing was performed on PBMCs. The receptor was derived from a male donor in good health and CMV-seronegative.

CDR3 loop: CASSQNLSGNTIYF. The CDR3 DNA follows: TGTGCCAGCAGCCAGAACCTCTCTGGAAACACCATATATTTT. The chain employs TRBV7-2 and TRBJ1-3, with D hard to call. The germline gives CDR1 SGHTA, CDR2 FQGNSA. The germline V and J ends were trimmed by 5 bases and 0 bases, with 8 bases remaining between them. This CDR3 has 14 amino acids. Looking up the rest from reference TRBV7-2 and TRBJ1-3 gives the full variable domain: GAGVSQSPSNKVTEKGKDVELRCDPISGHTALYWYRQSLGQGLEFLIYFQGNSAPDKSGLPSDRFSAERTGGSVSTLTIQRTQQEDSAVYLCASSQNLSGNTIYFGEGSWLTVV.